The T cell receptor beta chain described here comes from a study of T cell responses to AZD1222 COVID-19 vaccine. Broader study findings: White British people made up most donors, females outnumbered males, and clonal diversity was possibly underestimated.

In germline, CDR1 is SGDLS, CDR2 YYNGEE. Trimming took off 4 bases at V and 3 bases at J, with 14 bases between the two ends. This CDR3 contains 15 residues. The repertoire was sequenced with immunoSEQ multiplex PCR; TCRdb's copy has only in-frame clones and lacks some. The top ten clones hold over 1.5% of a sample with about 140,000 clones, roughly 92% of them seen once. On this clone itself: The antigen is unknown.

The V and J genes are TRBV9 and TRBJ2-1; no definite D call. This receptor was identified in an adult in good health. The sequenced sample was peripheral blood, obtained on day 0 of AZD1222 vaccination. The CDR3 here is CASSPGANNYNEQFF. For the CDR3, the DNA is TGTGCCAGCAGCCCCGGCGCCAATAACTACAATGAGCAGTTCTTC.